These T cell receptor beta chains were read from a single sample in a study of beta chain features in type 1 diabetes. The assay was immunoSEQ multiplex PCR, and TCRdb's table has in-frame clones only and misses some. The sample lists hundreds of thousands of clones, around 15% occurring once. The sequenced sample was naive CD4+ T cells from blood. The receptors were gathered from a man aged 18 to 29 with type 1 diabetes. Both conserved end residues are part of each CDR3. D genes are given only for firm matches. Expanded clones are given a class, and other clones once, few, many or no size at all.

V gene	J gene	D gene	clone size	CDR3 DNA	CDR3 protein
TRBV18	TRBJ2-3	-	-	TGTGCCAGTTTCCCCTACACAGATACGCAGTATTTT	CASFPYTDTQYF
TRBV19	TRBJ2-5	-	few	TGTGCCAGTAGTGGACTCTCCCAAGAGACCCAGTACTTC	CASSGLSQETQYF
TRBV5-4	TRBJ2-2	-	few	TGTGCCAGCAGCTTGGCCGAGGGGGGTCCAGAGACCGGGGAGCTGTTTTTT	CASSLAEGGPETGELFF
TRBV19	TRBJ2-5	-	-	TGTGCCAGTAGTATTTTAGACAGATCTAAAGAGACCCAGTACTTC	CASSILDRSKETQYF
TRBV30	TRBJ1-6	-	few	TGTGCCTGGAGAGCTAATTCACCCCTCCACTTT	CAWRANSPLHF
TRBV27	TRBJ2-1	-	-	TGTGCCAGCAGTTACTACTATGAGCAGTTCTTC	CASSYYYEQFF
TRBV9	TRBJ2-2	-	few	TGTGCCAGCAGCGTAGCGGGACATAGTACCGGGGAGCTGTTTTTT	CASSVAGHSTGELFF
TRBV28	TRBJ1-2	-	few	TGTGCCAGCAGTTTAAAGCCCGCTGGCTACACCTTC	CASSLKPAGYTF
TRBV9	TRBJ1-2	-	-	TGTGCCAGCAGCGTAGGGGTTGGGGACTATGGCTACACCTTC	CASSVGVGDYGYTF
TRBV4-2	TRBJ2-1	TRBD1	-	TGTGCCAGCAGCCCGAGACAGGGCTCCTACAATGAGCAGTTCTTC	CASSPRQGSYNEQFF
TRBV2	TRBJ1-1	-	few	TGTGCCAGTCAGGTGTCTCGGGACACTGAAGCTTTCTTT	CASQVSRDTEAFF
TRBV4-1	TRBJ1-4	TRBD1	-	TGCGCCAGCAGCTCGGACAGGGCTCATGAAAAACTGTTTTTT	CASSSDRAHEKLFF
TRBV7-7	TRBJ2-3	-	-	TGTGCTAGCAGCCCAATTCGACAGTCCACCCATACGCAGTATTTT	CASSPIRQSTHTQYF
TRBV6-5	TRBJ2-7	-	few	TGTGCCAGCAGTTACGCAGGGTCCCACGAGCAGTACTTC	CASSYAGSHEQYF
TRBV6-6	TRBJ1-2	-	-	TGTGCCAGCAGCTCTCTGCGACATGGCTACACCTTC	CASSSLRHGYTF
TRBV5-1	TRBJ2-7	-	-	TGCGCCAGCCGGACGGAGGGATTGAGTGACGAGCAGTACTTC	CASRTEGLSDEQYF
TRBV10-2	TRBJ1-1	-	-	TGCGCCAGCAGGGAGATCAGCCTAAACACTGAAGCTTTCTTT	CASREISLNTEAFF
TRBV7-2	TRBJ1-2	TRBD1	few	TGTGCCAGCAGCTTTACGACAGGGACTGGCTACACCTTC	CASSFTTGTGYTF
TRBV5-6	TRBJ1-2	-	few	TGTGCCAGCAGCTACCAGGGCCCGGGCTATGGCTACACCTTC	CASSYQGPGYGYTF
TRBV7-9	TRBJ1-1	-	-	TGTGCCAGCAGCTTACGGGTTGATTTGAGCGCTTTCTTT	CASSLRVDLSAFF
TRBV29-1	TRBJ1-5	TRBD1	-	TGCAGCGTTAGACAGGGGAGGGATCAGCCCCAGCATTTT	CSVRQGRDQPQHF
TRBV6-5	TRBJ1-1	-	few	TGTGCCAGCAGTTACTTAGGACTTCTAAACACTGAAGCTTTCTTT	CASSYLGLLNTEAFF
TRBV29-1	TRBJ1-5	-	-	TGCAGCGTCGGGAGTAGCAATCAGCCCCAGCATTTT	CSVGSSNQPQHF
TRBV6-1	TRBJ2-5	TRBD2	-	TGTGCCAGCAGTGATCCAGCGGGAGTTGAAAAGACCCAGTACTTC	CASSDPAGVEKTQYF
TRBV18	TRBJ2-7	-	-	TGTGCCAGCTCACCGGCGTGGGCGGCACGCGGCTACGAGCAGTACTTC	CASSPAWAARGYEQYF
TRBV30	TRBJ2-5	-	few	TGTGCCTGGAGTGTACTTGGACTCCAAGAGACCCAGTACTTC	CAWSVLGLQETQYF
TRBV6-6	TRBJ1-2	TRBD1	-	TGTGCCAGCAGTTACTCGATAATAATAGGACAGGACAGGGCCTTCTTC	CASSYSIIIGQDRAFF
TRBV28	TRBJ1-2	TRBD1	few	TGTGCCAGCAGTTTGGGACAGGGGACTGACTATGGCTACACCTTC	CASSLGQGTDYGYTF
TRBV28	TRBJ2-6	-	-	TGTGCCAGCAGTGGCGGGGACAGACTCTCTGGGGCCAACGTCCTGACTTTC	CASSGGDRLSGANVLTF
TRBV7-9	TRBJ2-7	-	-	TGTGCCAGCAGCATTGATAGGATTCAGTACTTC	CASSIDRIQYF
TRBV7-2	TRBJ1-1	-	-	TGTGCCAGCAGCCTCTTACCGGGTCCGGGCGTTGAAGCTTTCTTT	CASSLLPGPGVEAFF
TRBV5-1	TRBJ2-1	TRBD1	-	TGCGCCAGCGGTTTTGGACAGGGCTCCTACAATGAGCAGTTCTTC	CASGFGQGSYNEQFF
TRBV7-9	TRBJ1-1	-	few	TGTGCCAGCAGCAACAGGGACACTGAAGCTTTCTTT	CASSNRDTEAFF
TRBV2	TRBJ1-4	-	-	TGTGCCAGCAGTGCGCATCCCTGGGAAAAACTGTTTTTT	CASSAHPWEKLFF
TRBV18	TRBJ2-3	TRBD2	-	TGTGCCAGCTCACCTTCATTCCCTAGCGGGGGCACAGATACGCAGTATTTT	CASSPSFPSGGTDTQYF
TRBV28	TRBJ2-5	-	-	TGTGCCAGCAGTTTATGGGGCAGGGGTAGCGAGACCCAGTACTTC	CASSLWGRGSETQYF
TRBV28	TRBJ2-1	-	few	TGTGCCAGCACCCAGACAGTGAGCTCCTACAATGAGCAGTTCTTC	CASTQTVSSYNEQFF
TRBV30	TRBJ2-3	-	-	TGTGCCTGGAGTCTGCAGGGTGATACGCAGTATTTT	CAWSLQGDTQYF
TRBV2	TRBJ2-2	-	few	TGTGCCAGCAGTGACCGTAAAGGAGAAACCGGGGAGCTGTTTTTT	CASSDRKGETGELFF
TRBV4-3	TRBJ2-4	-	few	TGCGCCAGCAGCCAAGAGACGAGTCAGAAAAACATTCAGTACTTC	CASSQETSQKNIQYF
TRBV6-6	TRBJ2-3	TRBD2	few	TGTGCCAGCAGTAATAGCGGGAGCACAGATACGCAGTATTTT	CASSNSGSTDTQYF
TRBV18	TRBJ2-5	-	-	TGTGCCAGCTCACCATATCCAGGTCAAGAGACCCAGTACTTC	CASSPYPGQETQYF
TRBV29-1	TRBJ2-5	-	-	TGCAGCGTTGTGGGAGAGACCCAGTACTTC	CSVVGETQYF
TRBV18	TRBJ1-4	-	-	TGTGCCAGCTCACCCCCCGGGACCTCGACTGAAAAACTGTTTTTT	CASSPPGTSTEKLFF
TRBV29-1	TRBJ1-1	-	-	TGCAGCGCATCGCGGGAATTGACTGAAGCTTTCTTT	CSASRELTEAFF
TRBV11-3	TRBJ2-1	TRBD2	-	TGTGCCAGCAGCTTAAGTAGCGGGGATGGGAATGAGCAGTTCTTC	CASSLSSGDGNEQFF
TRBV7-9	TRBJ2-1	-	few	TGTGCCAGCAGCTTAGCGTATAGCCGTGAGCAGTTCTTC	CASSLAYSREQFF
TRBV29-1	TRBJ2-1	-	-	TGCAGCGTTGAAGGGGGCAGCGGTGAGCAGTTCTTC	CSVEGGSGEQFF
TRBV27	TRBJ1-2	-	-	TGTGCCAGCAGTTCTCGACAGATGGCTGGCTACACCTTC	CASSSRQMAGYTF
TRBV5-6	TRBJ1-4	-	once	TGTGCCAGCAGCAATTCTCAGGGTACTAGTGAAAAACTGTTTTTT	CASSNSQGTSEKLFF